The 16 T cell receptor beta chains presented below share a single source sample, sequenced in a study of control samples from healthy donors and cancer patients. Some clones are missing from TCRdb's copy, which holds only in-frame ones; the method was immunoSEQ multiplex PCR. Of about 89,000 clones listed, about 84% are singletons. Sequencing was performed on blood. The receptor source for this set is a middle-aged woman in good health.

The chain has TRBV18 and TRBJ2-3; 7 positions match TRBD1. V was pared by 2 bases and J by 7 bases, with 3 bases of the junction left unmatched. This CDR3 comprises 13 residues. Looked up from germline, CDR1 is KGHSH and CDR2 is LQKENI. DNA of the CDR3: TGTGCCAGCTCACCAAAGGGACAGAATACGCAGTATTTT. Its translation is CASSPKGQNTQYF.

CDR3 nucleotide sequence: TGTGCCAGCAGCTTGGGGCCAGGGCAAGGGGAGCTGTTTTTT. Protein: CASSLGPGQGELFF. The chain uses TRBV5-5 and TRBJ2-2; a possible D gene is TRBD1 (5 bases). The germline V gene has CDR1 SGHKS and CDR2 YYEKEE (reference sequence). V was shortened by 0 bases and J by 8 bases, with 11 bases between the two germline ends. The CDR3 has 14 amino acids.

This clone was picked up one time. The chain employs TRBV5-1 and TRBJ2-1; 9 nucleotides align to TRBD1. Germline CDR1 SGHRS, CDR2 YFSETQ. J gave up 6 bases and V 4 bases, and 2 bases lay outside the gene matches. This CDR3 is 13 amino acids long. CDR3 sequence: CASSVDRGNEQFF. The CDR3 DNA is TGCGCCAGCAGCGTGGACAGGGGCAATGAGCAGTTCTTC.

The rearrangement joins TRBV24-1 to TRBJ2-1; 9 bases match TRBD2. The length of the CDR3 is 15 residues. J lost 7 bases, V lost 5 bases, and 8 bases had no gene match. CDR1 and CDR2 (germline): KGHDR, SFDVKD. CDR3 DNA: TGTGCCACCAGTGGCGGGGGGGCCGGCGGAAATGAGCAGTTCTTC. Its translation is CATSGGGAGGNEQFF.

J is TRBJ1-3 and V is TRBV4-3, with D perhaps TRBD1 (5 bases). The CDR3 is 14 residues long. Between the trimmed V and J ends, which lost 3 bases and 1 base, there was a span of 7 bases. Per the germline V gene, CDR1 is LGHNA and CDR2 is YSLEER. The CDR3 loop is CASSQGDSGNTIYF. CDR3 DNA sequence: TGCGCCAGCAGCCAGGGGGATTCTGGAAACACCATATATTTT.

The chain couples TRBV18 to TRBJ1-6, with D hard to call. V dropped 0 bases and J dropped 5 bases, with 11 bases sitting between them. This CDR3 comprises 16 residues. The V gene's germline CDR1 is KGHSH and CDR2 LQKENI. CDR3 residues: CASSPPNRRNNSPLHF. The DNA for the CDR3 is TGTGCCAGCTCACCACCTAACAGACGGAATAATTCACCCCTCCACTTT.

V is TRBV23-1 and J is TRBJ2-1; 9 bases map to TRBD1. TRBV23-1 is an ORF; its function is uncertain. CDR3 length: 15 residues. The V and J ends lost 9 bases and 3 bases, in that order; junction bases with no gene match: 9. The chain's CDR3 is CASFKGQGSYNEQFF. The CDR3 nucleotides are TGCGCCAGTTTTAAAGGACAGGGGAGCTACAATGAGCAGTTCTTC.

This chain connects TRBV18 to TRBJ2-2; 8 bases fit TRBD1. From germline, CDR1 is KGHSH and CDR2 LQKENI. This CDR3 is built from 14 residues. Trimming removed 2 bases from V and 8 bases from J; junction bases left unmatched: 4. The CDR3 nucleotides read TGTGCCAGCTCACCAATTGGACAGGGAGGGGAGCTGTTTTTT. This encodes CASSPIGQGGELFF.

The chain combines TRBV6-5 with TRBJ1-6; possible D gene TRBD1, 5 bases. In germline, CDR1 is MNHEY, CDR2 SVGAGI. The length of the CDR3 is 13 residues. V was clipped by 8 bases and J by 6 bases, with 11 bases between them. CDR3: CASFPGRNSPLHF. CDR3 nucleotide sequence: TGTGCCAGCTTTCCGGGGCGTAATTCACCCCTCCACTTT.

The chain carries TRBV6-2 or TRBV6-3 and TRBJ2-7; TRBD1 agrees at 9 bases. Germline V lookup: CDR1 MNHEY, CDR2 SVGEGT. With V trimmed by 6 bases and J by 5 bases, 11 bases remained unmatched. CDR3 size: 15 residues. The DNA for the CDR3 is TGTGCCAGCAGCCGGAACTCGGACAGGGGTCACGAGCAGTACTTC. It yields the protein CASSRNSDRGHEQYF.

The chain has TRBV2 and TRBJ2-4; D might be TRBD1 (5 bases). This CDR3 spans 13 amino acids. Between the trimmed V and J ends, which lost 6 bases and 1 base, there was a span of 7 bases. Germline V CDR1 and CDR2: SNHLY, FYNNEI. CDR3 protein: CASRSGAKNIQYF. The CDR3 bases are TGTGCCAGCAGGTCAGGGGCCAAAAACATTCAGTACTTC. The full variable domain, rest sourced from reference TRBV2 and TRBJ2-4, is EPEVTQTPSHQVTQMGQEVILRCVPISNHLYFYWYRQILGQKVEFLVSFYNNEISEKSEIFDDQFSVERPDGSNFTLKIRSTKLEDSAMYFCASRSGAKNIQYFGAGTRLSVL.

In this sample, this clone turned up a few times. The gene calls are TRBV3-1 (or the pseudogene TRBV3-2) and TRBJ2-3; 11 nucleotides line up with TRBD1. V lost 2 bases, J lost 2 bases, and 3 bases stayed unmatched. This CDR3 is 16 amino acids long. Germline assignment: CDR1 LGHDT and CDR2 YNNKEL (reference sequence). CDR3 in amino acids: CASSQRGQGVTDTQYF. The DNA for the CDR3 is TGTGCCAGCAGCCAACGGGGACAGGGGGTCACAGATACGCAGTATTTT.

This clone appeared a single time. V and J are TRBV30 and TRBJ1-5; 10 nucleotides agree with TRBD1. With 0 bases clipped from V and 2 bases from J, the junction kept 4 bases outside the gene matches. CDR3 size: 16 residues. The germline gives CDR1 GTSNPN, CDR2 SVGIG (reference sequence). DNA for the CDR3: TGTGCCTGGAGTGTAACGGGGACAGGGGGCAATCAGCCCCAGCATTTT. Its translation is CAWSVTGTGGNQPQHF.

The genes are TRBV7-8 and TRBJ2-5, with 9 bases matching TRBD1. V lost 2 bases and J lost 5; bases outside the gene matches: 6. Germline CDR1 SGHVS, CDR2 FQNEAQ. There are 15 residues in the CDR3. The CDR3 spells CASSLRDRASETQYF. Written as DNA, the CDR3 is TGTGCCAGCAGCTTACGGGACAGGGCTAGTGAGACCCAGTACTTC.

The V call is TRBV6-5, the J call TRBJ1-6; D unclear. The CDR3 length is 12 residues. V dropped 8 bases and J dropped 7 bases, with 9 bases sitting between them. Germline assignment: CDR1 MNHEY and CDR2 SVGAGI. CDR3 bases: TGTGCCAGCGGGGTGGGGAATTCACCCCTCCACTTT. It encodes CASGVGNSPLHF.

The chain couples TRBV29-1 to TRBJ2-1, with TRBD2 matching over 14 bases. CDR3 length equals 19 residues. In germline, CDR1 is SQVTM, CDR2 ANQGSEA. The trim removed 1 base at V and 4 bases at J, leaving 12 bases unmatched. Written as DNA, the CDR3 is TGCAGCGTTGAAGGTGGACTAGCGGGGGGCCGAAAGGATTACAATGAGCAGTTCTTC. This translates into CSVEGGLAGGRKDYNEQFF.